The 21 T cell receptor beta chains presented below share a single source sample, sequenced in a study of T cell clonality in common variable immunodeficiency. General study results and limits: Reportedly, TCR beta sequences from common variable immunodeficiency showed fewer deletions and N-nucleotide insertions.

Antigen specificity for these receptors is unknown. Generated by immunoSEQ multiplex PCR, the TCRdb table keeps only in-frame clones and is missing some. The sample shows fewer than 40,000 clones, none of them appearing just once. Specimen: peripheral blood mononuclear cells. The origin of the receptors is a human donor with common variable immunodeficiency.

Notes on this clone: Read coverage stops 3 residues before the CDR3 terminus; the germline J gene supplies the remainder. The chain couples TRBV18 to TRBJ1-2; D gene uncertain. Germline CDR1 and CDR2: KGHSH and LQKENI. The CDR3 consists of 13 residues. The CDR3 DNA, read in part, is TGTGCCAGCTCACCCGGGGAGTATGTGGGC. Its protein product is CASSPGEYVG. The entire CDR3 protein is CASSPGEYVGYTF.

This clone was detected a few times. Coverage ceases 3 residues before the CDR3 finishes, and the germline J gene fills in the end. The chain uses TRBV6-1 and TRBJ1-1; TRBD1 matches 7 bases. V lost 2 bases to trimming and J lost 3 bases; unmatched junction nucleotides: 3. Per the germline V gene, CDR1 is MNHNS and CDR2 is SASEGT. This CDR3 is built from 14 residues. The part of the CDR3 DNA that was read is TGTGCCAGCAGTGAAAAGGGGGCCTACACTGAA. Its protein is CASSEKGAYTE. The entire CDR3 protein reads CASSEKGAYTEAFF.

This clone turned up a few times. CDR3 DNA, as far as it was read: TGCGCCAGCAGCTTCGGGACTAGCGGGGTTCATGAG. It codes for CASSFGTSGVHE. In full, the CDR3 is CASSFGTSGVHEQFF. The gene calls are TRBV5-1 and TRBJ2-1; 13 nucleotides match TRBD2. The read falls 3 residues short of the CDR3 end, and the missing part is taken from the germline J gene. Trimming removed 2 bases from V and 8 bases from J; junction bases left unmatched: 4. Germline V lookup: CDR1 SGHRS, CDR2 YFSETQ. The CDR3 contains 15 residues.

This clone was recorded a few times. From the germline J gene comes the end of the CDR3, since the read stops 3 residues before it. The chain is built from TRBV29-1 and TRBJ1-2, with 8 bases identical to TRBD1. The length of the CDR3 is 13 residues. Germline assignment: CDR1 SQVTM and CDR2 ANQGSEA. Incomplete CDR3 DNA: TGCAGCGTCCAGACGCAGGGGGCGGGGGGC. As protein: CSVQTQGAGG. The CDR3 in its entirety is CSVQTQGAGGYTF.

With respect to this clone: The read falls 3 residues short of the CDR3 end, and the missing part is taken from the germline J gene. The rearrangement uses TRBV19 and TRBJ1-5; maybe TRBD1 (6 bases). Germline-derived CDR1 and CDR2 are LNHDA and SQIVND (reference sequence). V gave up 7 bases and J gave up 6 bases, with 16 bases separating them. The CDR3 runs 14 residues. CDR3 bases read: TGTGCCAGTACCCCAGGAGGGGGAGGTCAGCCC. Translation gives CASTPGGGGQP. The whole CDR3 sequence is CASTPGGGGQPQHF.

This clone was seen more than once but under ten times. Sequencing ends 3 residues short of the CDR3 end; the germline J gene provides the rest. The chain combines TRBV19 with TRBJ1-4, with 7 bases matching TRBD1. The CDR3 has 15 residues. V gave up 3 bases and J gave up 10 bases; unmatched junction bases: 11. The germline V gene encodes CDR1 LNHDA and CDR2 SQIVND (reference sequence). Incomplete CDR3 DNA: TGTGCCAGTAGTATTCCCTCACAGGGGAGGCGAAAA. This encodes CASSIPSQGRRK. The CDR3, in full, reads CASSIPSQGRRKLFF.

This clone was found a few times. Read coverage stops 3 residues before the CDR3 terminus; the germline J gene supplies the remainder. The chain links TRBV19 to TRBJ2-7; TRBD1 agrees at 8 bases. This CDR3 is built from 13 residues. Germline loops: CDR1 LNHDA, CDR2 SQIVND (reference sequence). With V trimmed by 7 bases and J by 3 bases, 5 bases remained unmatched. CDR3 DNA (partial): TGTGCCAGTAAACGGACAGGGAGCTACGAG. Translated, it gives CASKRTGSYE. The complete CDR3 sequence is CASKRTGSYEQYF.

This clone was found many times. Sequencing ends 3 residues short of the CDR3 end; the germline J gene provides the rest. J is TRBJ2-7 and V is TRBV4-1; TRBD2 is a possible D gene (6 bases). This CDR3 is 16 amino acids long. Germline V gives CDR1 MGHRA, CDR2 YSYEKL. Trimming cost V 0 bases and J 4 bases, with 16 bases left between them. The DNA read from the CDR3 is TGCGCCAGCAGCCAAGAAACGGGGGTCGGAATTTACGAG. Translation gives CASSQETGVGIYE. The whole CDR3 protein is CASSQETGVGIYEQYF.

This clone was observed a few times. The sequenced part of the CDR3 DNA is TGTGCCTGGAGTGTACGACTAACAGGGGAAAGAGAA. Translating it yields CAWSVRLTGERE. The full-length CDR3 reads as CAWSVRLTGEREAFF. The V gene is TRBV30, the J gene TRBJ1-1; 7 bases are shared with TRBD1. The CDR3 end is not reached by the read, which stops 3 residues before it; the germline J gene fills it in. CDR3 size: 15 residues. Germline V gene lookup returns CDR1 GTSNPN and CDR2 SVGIG (reference sequence).

This clone was recorded at least ten times. The CDR3 goes on 3 residues after the read ends, and that part is filled in from the germline J gene. The chain links TRBV19 to TRBJ1-2, with D unresolved. The CDR3 spans 16 residues. Germline assignment: CDR1 LNHDA and CDR2 SQIVND (reference sequence). The ends were cut back, 4 bases at V and 0 bases at J, with 15 bases in the middle. Incomplete CDR3 DNA: TGTGCCAGTAGTAGTCTGAGACAACAGACTAACTATGGC. Residues: CASSSLRQQTNYG. The complete CDR3 protein is CASSSLRQQTNYGYTF.

This clone occurred many times. The read terminates 3 residues before the CDR3 end, so the remaining end is supplied by the germline J gene. V gene TRBV7-2 combines with J gene TRBJ2-7; D remains unclear. Trimming removed 1 base at V and 6 bases at J, with 10 bases between. The V gene's germline CDR1 is SGHTA and CDR2 FQGNSA. The CDR3 is 13 amino acids. The DNA read from the CDR3 is TGTGCCAGCAGCTTAGAATCAGGATTCGAG. Translating it yields CASSLESGFE. In full, the CDR3 reads CASSLESGFEQYF. The full variable domain, in which reference TRBV7-2 and TRBJ2-7 provide the parts outside the CDR3, is GAGVSQSPSNKVTEKGKDVELRCDPISGHTALYWYRQSLGQGLEFLIYFQGNSAPDKSGLPSDRFSAERTGGSVSTLTIQRTQQEDSAVYLCASSLESGFEQYFGPGTRLTVT.

Note on this clone: The CDR3 is cut off 3 residues early in the read; its end comes from the germline J gene. The V gene is TRBV2, the J gene TRBJ2-1; 7 positions match TRBD1. Germline V gives CDR1 SNHLY, CDR2 FYNNEI. The CDR3 has 13 amino acids. The V and J ends lost 4 bases and 8 bases, in that order; junction bases with no gene match: 5. The sequenced CDR3 bases are TGTGCCAGCAGTGTTCAGGGGGTTGATGAG. It is translated as CASSVQGVDE. The whole CDR3 region reads CASSVQGVDEQFF.

This clone was counted at least ten times. The read comes to an end 3 residues before the CDR3 does, leaving the germline J gene to fill in the end. The chain employs TRBV19 and TRBJ1-1; a possible D gene is TRBD1 (6 bases). From germline, CDR1 is LNHDA and CDR2 SQIVND (reference sequence). V lost 7 bases and J lost 0, with 15 bases in between. This CDR3 has 15 residues. Partial CDR3 DNA: TGTGCCAGTATTAGGGGTGGACAGATGAACACTGAA. It encodes CASIRGGQMNTE. The whole CDR3 reads CASIRGGQMNTEAFF.

This clone was seen a handful of times. The CDR3 goes on 3 residues after the read ends, and that part is filled in from the germline J gene. The chain employs TRBV19 and TRBJ2-6; 7 bases match TRBD1. The J segment lost 9 bases and the V segment lost 3 bases, leaving 8 bases of the junction unmatched. This CDR3 region has 15 residues. CDR1 and CDR2 (germline): LNHDA, SQIVND (reference sequence). The chain's CDR3 is CASSMGRQGVNVLTF. CDR3 bases read: TGTGCCAGTAGTATGGGGCGACAGGGAGTCAACGTC.

In this sample, this clone turned up a few times. Read sequence stops 3 residues before the CDR3 end, and the germline J gene provides the missing end. V and J are TRBV2 and TRBJ1-5; 9 bases match TRBD1. With 6 bases clipped from V and 7 bases from J, the junction kept 4 bases outside the gene matches. This CDR3 has 13 residues. Germline loops: CDR1 SNHLY, CDR2 FYNNEI. CDR3 region: CASRQGAGQPQHF. CDR3 bases read: TGTGCCAGCAGACAGGGGGCAGGGCAGCCC.

This clone was counted between two and nine times. The sequence runs out 3 residues before the end of the CDR3; the remainder is reconstructed from the germline J gene. V usage is TRBV19 and J usage is TRBJ2-1; 10 bases map to TRBD2. Germline assignment: CDR1 LNHDA and CDR2 SQIVND (reference sequence). This CDR3 has 17 residues. J gave up 3 bases and V 4 bases, and 9 bases lay outside the gene matches. CDR3 sequence reads: CASSRTHGTSDYNEQFF. CDR3 DNA, as far as it was read: TGTGCCAGTAGTAGAACGCATGGGACTAGCGACTACAATGAG.

In regard to this clone: The CDR3 end lies 3 residues beyond the end of the read and is filled in from the germline J gene. The chain links TRBV7-3 to TRBJ2-1; TRBD2 matches 14 bases. The V and J ends lost 4 bases and 7 bases, in that order; junction bases with no gene match: 3. CDR1 and CDR2 from the germline V gene are SGHTA and FQGTGA. This CDR3 spans 15 amino acids. The covered CDR3 bases are TGTGCCAGCAGCTCCGGACTAGCGGGGGGTAATGAG. Translated, it gives CASSSGLAGGNE. The full CDR3 protein reads CASSSGLAGGNEQFF.

Many counts were recorded for this clone. With the read ending 3 residues before the CDR3 end, the germline J gene is used to fill in that end. The chain links TRBV18 to TRBJ2-1; D perhaps matches TRBD2 (6 bases). Germline V gives CDR1 KGHSH, CDR2 LQKENI. Deletions cut 5 bases from V and 0 bases from J, with 14 bases between. There are 16 residues in the CDR3. CDR3: CASSRSAGPSYNEQFF. The part of the CDR3 DNA that was read is TGTGCCAGCTCAAGGTCCGCGGGGCCCTCCTACAATGAG.

A note on this clone: The sequence runs out 3 residues before the end of the CDR3; the remainder is reconstructed from the germline J gene. The J gene is TRBJ2-7, the V gene TRBV10-3, with D perhaps TRBD1 (5 bases). The CDR3 spans 12 residues. The ends were cut back, 11 bases at V and 5 bases at J, with 16 bases in the middle. The germline CDR1 and CDR2 sequences are ENHRY and SYGVKD. Partial CDR3 DNA: TGTGCCCTCAAGGGGAATCACAACGAG. Residues: CALKGNHNE. The full CDR3 is CALKGNHNEQYF.

This clone was seen more than once but under ten times. The read ends 3 residues shy of where the CDR3 ends; the end is completed using the germline J gene. The V gene is TRBV6-2 or TRBV6-3, the J gene TRBJ1-2; the match to TRBD1 covers 8 bases. V dropped 6 bases and J dropped 4; count of bases not matched to a gene: 10. Germline V gene data show CDR1 as MNHEY and CDR2 as SVGEGT. This CDR3 has 15 residues. CDR3 sequence reads: CASRLPGQGRYGYTF. The sequenced CDR3 bases are TGTGCCAGCAGACTCCCCGGACAGGGACGCTATGGC.

This clone has only a few counts. Read coverage stops 3 residues before the CDR3 terminus; the germline J gene supplies the remainder. The rearrangement uses TRBV7-9 and TRBJ1-2, with D unclear. The CDR3 has 11 residues. The germline V and J ends were trimmed by 6 bases and 2 bases, with 4 bases remaining between them. Per germline, CDR1 SEHNR and CDR2 FQNEAQ (reference sequence). CDR3 DNA (partial): TGTGCCAGCAGTCAGAACTATGGC. It specifies CASSQNYG. The full CDR3 is CASSQNYGYTF.